The clone carrying this TCR beta chain was observed once. What it recognizes is unknown. This sample is drawn from a study of vaccination effects on CD4 cells after COVID-19. Germline V gene lookup returns CDR1 ENHRY and CDR2 SYGVKD. The CDR3 extends over 14 amino acids. The V end lost 0 bases, the J end lost 7 bases, and 10 bases lay between the germline ends. Measured with immunoSEQ multiplex PCR; TCRdb has only the in-frame clones, and not every one. The sample lists fewer than 25,000 clones, around 79% occurring once. The ViraFEST assay expanded antigen-specific CD4+ T cells with viral peptide pools before sequencing. Isolation of CD4+ T cells took place after 10 days of culture. Two-dose vaccination with either BNT162b2 or mRNA-1273 was given to the participants. They grew approximately 2.1 million PBMC in each well, adding about 9.5 IU/ml IL-2 and 10 ug/ml peptides.

This sample comprised CD4+ T cells from PBMCs cultured with SARS-CoV-2 spike peptides, obtained after COVID-19 vaccination. This clonotype originated in a human donor who received a COVID-19 vaccine. The chain is built from TRBV10-3 and TRBJ1-5, with D maybe TRBD1 (5 bases). DNA of the CDR3: TGTGCCATCAGTGAGTCGCAGGGCGAGCAGCCCCAGCATTTT. It encodes CAISESQGEQPQHF.